These 5 T cell receptor beta chains originate from one sample sequenced in a study of shared clonotypes between healthy human individuals. Naive CD8 cells lacked CD45RO, underwent positive selection for CCR7 and left out terminally differentiated effector memory CD45RA+ cells. This table comes from immunoSEQ multiplex PCR, and its TCRdb copy is limited to in-frame clones, with some not included. The table shows about 2 million clones, with about 95% occurring only once. Sequences were obtained from naive CD8+ T cells sorted from blood. These receptors were obtained from a man aged 18 to 35 in good health.

For this clone: The same CDR3 arises from other DNA sequences in this sample as well. The chain has TRBV5-4 and TRBJ2-3; D is possibly TRBD1 or TRBD2 (5 bases each). Germline CDR1 is SGHNT and CDR2 is YYREEE (reference sequence). CDR3 size: 14 residues. The ends were cut back, 1 base at V and 0 bases at J, with 6 bases in the middle. DNA for the CDR3: TGTGCCAGCAGCTTGTGGGGGAGCACAGATACGCAGTATTTT. Translating gives CASSLWGSTDTQYF.

The genes are TRBV9 and TRBJ2-5; 9 positions match TRBD1. J gave up 3 bases and V 4 bases, and 4 bases lay outside the gene matches. CDR1 is SGDLS and CDR2 is YYNGEE in the germline V gene. This CDR3 spans 14 amino acids. As DNA, the CDR3 is TGTGCCAGCAGCCCCCGGACAGGGGAAGAGACCCAGTACTTC. Protein product: CASSPRTGEETQYF. The full variable domain, its missing parts supplied by reference TRBV9 and TRBJ2-5, is DSGVTQTPKHLITATGQRVTLRCSPRSGDLSVYWYQQSLDQGLQFLIQYYNGEERAKGNILERFSAQQFPDLHSELNLSSLELGDSALYFCASSPRTGEETQYFGPGTRLLVL.

The chain couples TRBV6-6 to TRBJ2-5, with D tentatively TRBD1 or TRBD2 (5 bases each). The J call is uncertain, as TRBJ2-7 better fits the DNA end. There are 13 residues in the CDR3. CDR1 MNHNY and CDR2 SVGAGI come from the germline V gene (reference sequence). Here the CDR3 reads CASRTGGHYEQYF. CDR3 bases: TGTGCCAGCAGAACAGGAGGACATTACGAGCAGTACTTC.

The V and J genes are TRBV4-1 and TRBJ1-6; possibly TRBD1 for D (5 bases). Trimming removed 2 bases at V and 8 bases at J, with 13 bases between. Germline V gives CDR1 MGHRA, CDR2 YSYEKL. The CDR3 sequence is 15 residues long. CDR3 sequence: CASSQYTGTYSPLHF. As DNA, the CDR3 is TGCGCCAGCAGCCAATACACCGGGACCTATTCACCCCTCCACTTT.

The table lists this clone with a count of one. This chain links TRBV5-8 with TRBJ2-7; D is ambiguous. Germline values: CDR1 SGHTS, CDR2 YDEGEE. This CDR3 comprises 14 residues. V lost 2 bases and J lost 3, with 12 bases in between. The CDR3 here is CASSFSPDDYEQYF. CDR3 coding DNA: TGTGCCAGCAGCTTCTCTCCAGACGACTACGAGCAGTACTTC.